A single sample is the source of the 6 T cell receptor beta chains below, sequenced in a study of blood T cells in healthy people across ages (dated by TCRdb to between 2014 and 2017). The library was prepared using 5' RACE. The instrument given in TCRdb is Illumina HiSeq 2500. A second roughly 6 to 12 cycle PCR used a sample-barcoded 5' primer and a J-beta primer mix. TCRdb reran the public reads through fastp at Q25 and MiXCR, keeping productive beta chains. All rows with the same CDR3 protein become a single entry with the most common DNA and genes. This sample has 1.5 million to 2 million distinct CDR3 sequences in its table, and 28% of those were observed once. In total, the top ten clones hold approximately 7.7% of the sample. The sequencing input was blood. All receptors come from a young woman in good health.

At least ten counts were recorded for this clonotype. The rearrangement links TRBV5-1 to TRBJ2-1; D might be TRBD1 or TRBD2, each matching 5 bases. Germline V lookup: CDR1 SGHRS, CDR2 YFSETQ. The CDR3 loop spans 14 amino acids. The ends were cut back, 2 bases at V and 9 bases at J, with 15 bases in the middle. CDR3 region: CASSFEGKAGEQFF. The CDR3 nucleotides read TGCGCCAGCAGCTTTGAGGGGAAGGCAGGTGAGCAGTTCTTC.

Ten or more counts support this clonotype. The V gene is TRBV3-1, the J gene TRBJ2-7; 7 bases match TRBD2. CDR1 and CDR2 (germline): LGHDT, YNNKEL (reference sequence). V was clipped by 1 base and J by 3 bases; unmatched bases: 6. CDR3 size: 15 residues. The DNA of the CDR3 is TGTGCCAGCAGCCAAGGTCTAGCGGCCAACTACGAGCAGTACTTC. Its translation: CASSQGLAANYEQYF.

In its sample, this clonotype was seen many times. This chain joins TRBV20-1 and TRBJ2-3; a weak D match, TRBD2 (5 bases). Germline assignment: CDR1 DFQATT and CDR2 SNEGSKA (reference sequence). Trimming removed 3 bases from V and 4 bases from J, with 11 bases in between. CDR3 size: 13 residues. CDR3 sequence reads: CSASGGRADTQYF. The CDR3 nucleotides read TGCAGTGCTAGCGGCGGGCGGGCAGATACGCAGTATTTT.

This rearrangement joins TRBV5-1 to TRBJ2-2, with D perhaps matching TRBD1 (6 bases). The germline V and J ends were trimmed by 2 bases and 5 bases, with 13 bases remaining between them. The CDR3 is made up of 15 amino acids. Germline CDR1 is SGHRS and CDR2 is YFSETQ. The CDR3 loop is CASSFAQGLTGELFF. For the CDR3, the DNA is TGCGCCAGCAGCTTCGCACAGGGTTTAACCGGGGAGCTGTTTTTT.

This clonotype was counted at least ten times. The gene calls are TRBV29-1 and TRBJ2-2, with TRBD1 identical over 8 bases. Germline CDR1 is SQVTM and CDR2 is ANQGSEA. The CDR3 is 14 residues long. V was clipped by 5 bases and J by 2 bases; unmatched bases: 4. The CDR3 spells CSVQGQGNTGELFF. The CDR3 bases are TGCAGCGTTCAAGGACAGGGAAACACCGGGGAGCTGTTTTTT.

As DNA, the CDR3 is TGCGCCAGCAGCCTCACAGGACAGGAGGCCTATGGCTACACCTTC. It codes for CASSLTGQEAYGYTF. The chain combines TRBV4-1 with TRBJ1-2, with 7 bases that match TRBD1. Germline CDR1 is MGHRA and CDR2 is YSYEKL. The CDR3 length is 15 residues. Trimming removed 4 bases from V and 4 bases from J; junction bases left unmatched: 9.